This T cell receptor (beta chain) was recovered during a study of identical twins (dated by TCRdb to 2016 to 2018). In the study overall: To test whether fetal clonotypes persist, the study used deep sequencing on TCR alpha and beta repertoires from monozygotic twins, unrelated adults of various ages, and cord blood. To rule out contamination, replicate twin experiments were performed at different times with different library preparation protocols.

Only healthy Caucasian donors were included. Three pairs of female monozygotic twins, all aged roughly 18 to 29 years, were included in the twin cohort. Positive isolation kits from Invitrogen were used to isolate the CD4+ and CD8+ T cell populations. Libraries were made using 5' RACE. The instrument was an Illumina HiSeq 2000. Template switching introduced a universal primer binding site; the final cDNA contained a unique molecular identifier, enabling accurate counting of TCR cDNA molecules. Specific primers in the conserved constant-segment region were used to synthesize first-strand cDNA for the TCR alpha and beta chains. Each cDNA library was double barcoded, with a SMART-Mk sample barcode plus Illumina barcodes, to control for contamination. TruSeq adapter sequences along with Illumina sample barcodes were introduced in two successive PCR steps. The TCR alpha and beta cDNA libraries were sequenced on the Illumina HiSeq platform using custom primers. The source study handled its data this way. MiGEC was used to process raw reads and extract unique molecular identifiers, and MiXCR was used to find CDR3 positions. Recombination models were inferred per individual with the repgenHMM and IGoR tools using an EM algorithm. The analysis of shared clonotypes was done with the tcR package in R, with sharing normalized by the product of cloneset sizes. Out-of-frame nonproductive sequences were analyzed to study raw recombination free of thymic and clonal selection effects. TCRdb reprocessing: public reads trimmed at Q25 with fastp, clones called with MiXCR, in-frame beta chains kept. Merged by CDR3 protein, the rows form single entries marked with the most common genes and DNA. These V and J calls rely on TCRdb rather than the paper's analysis. In all, the sample holds about 290,000 distinct CDR3 sequences, and nearly 9.5% of those were seen once. 6% to 8.5% of the sample belongs to the ten largest clones.

Points on this clonotype: Its antigen remains unidentified. No base quality information exists; no much larger clone differs at one position.

Relative to germline, V is 0 bases shorter and J is 1 base shorter, with 15 bases between their ends. Reading from cysteine to phenylalanine, the CDR3 counts 16 amino acids. Only the CDR3 part of the read is kept: 48 bases, read in frame from the first base. The germline V gene (reference sequence) provides CDR1 DFQATT and CDR2 SNEGSKA. What the study reported, not specific to this receptor: A weaker excess of twin sharing was found in beta out-of-frame sequences because the signal-to-noise ratio was lowered by fewer shared sequences. Invariant T cells such as MAIT and iNKT could partly confound zero-insertion analyses, though diverse VJ usage argued against this for most clonotypes. Compared with coincidental sharing between unrelated individuals, out-of-frame TCR alpha sequences shared between twins had an excess of sequences with low generation probability. Fewer insertions were carried by abundant cord blood beta clonotypes, a similar but weaker trend appeared in young adult naive repertoires, and no such trend appeared in memory repertoires. In monozygotic twins, recombination models systematically underestimated out-of-frame TCR alpha sharing, but the models matched the sharing seen between unrelated individuals. Because the same donors could not be followed over many years, the conclusions relied on cross-sectional statistical analysis.

These data also featured in a second study, about yellow fever vaccine responses in identical twins. As noted in the second study: According to the authors, the vaccine-induced T cell response in identical twins seemed to be partly convergent and partly specific to each individual. The study precisely tracked vaccine-responding T cell clones in identical twins.

Source material: CD8+ T cells sorted from blood. The rearrangement joined TRBV20-1 to TRBJ1-1, and possibly TRBD1, on 5 matching bases. The receptor was isolated from a woman aged 18 to 35 in good health. Read as DNA, the sequence is TGCAGTGCTAGAGATCTGGGGGGTCGGTCGAACACTGAAGCTTTCTTT. It specifies CSARDLGGRSNTEAFF.